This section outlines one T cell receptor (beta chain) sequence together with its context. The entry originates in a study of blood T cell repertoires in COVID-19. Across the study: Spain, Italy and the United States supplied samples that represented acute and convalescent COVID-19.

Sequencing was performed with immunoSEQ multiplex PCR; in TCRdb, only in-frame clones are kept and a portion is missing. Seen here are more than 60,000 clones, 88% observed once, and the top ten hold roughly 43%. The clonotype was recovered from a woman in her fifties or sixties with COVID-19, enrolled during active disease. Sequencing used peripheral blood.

The CDR3 loop is CASSSGLAIQETQYF. CDR3 nucleotides: TGTGCCAGCAGCTCGGGACTAGCGATCCAAGAGACCCAGTACTTC. The chain employs TRBV7-2 and TRBJ2-5; TRBD2 aligns across 10 bases. CDR3 length: 15 amino acids. CDR1 and CDR2 (germline): SGHTA, FQGNSA. Unmatched junction bases numbered 3, after V lost 4 bases and J lost 1 base.